What follows are 12 T cell receptor beta chains derived from one specimen sequenced in a study of shared clonotypes between healthy human individuals. The repertoire was sequenced with immunoSEQ multiplex PCR; TCRdb's copy has only in-frame clones and lacks some. The sample lists some 2,100,000 clones, 93% seen once, with 1.5% to 2% in the top ten. Naive-designated CD8 cells lacked CD45RO, were positively enriched for CCR7, and omitted terminally differentiated effector memory CD45RA+ cells. Sample: naive CD8+ T cells from PBMCs. The receptor set was obtained from a man between 18 and 35 years old in good health. Some clones in this sample may be carry-over from other donors' samples.

The chain joins TRBV4-1 to TRBJ1-2; 7 nucleotides match TRBD1. V lost 0 bases to trimming and J lost 2 bases; unmatched junction nucleotides: 6. Per the germline V gene, CDR1 is MGHRA and CDR2 is YSYEKL. The CDR3 runs 16 residues. The CDR3 nucleotides are TGCGCCAGCAGCCAAGATCTCGGGACAGTAAACTATGGCTACACCTTC. Its protein is CASSQDLGTVNYGYTF.

The V gene is TRBV7-8, the J gene TRBJ1-4, with a possible D match to TRBD1 (6 bases). V lost 1 base, J lost 2 bases, and 11 bases lay in between. The length of the CDR3 is 16 residues. Germline lookup yields CDR1 SGHVS and CDR2 FQNEAQ. The CDR3 DNA follows: TGTGCCAGCAGCTTAGATGGGGGCCGGACTAATGAAAAACTGTTTTTT. This translates into CASSLDGGRTNEKLFF.

This rearrangement joins TRBV25-1 to TRBJ1-1, with D perhaps TRBD1 (5 bases). The germline V gene has CDR1 MGHDK and CDR2 SYGVNS. V was shortened by 3 bases and J by 5 bases, with 13 bases between the two germline ends. This CDR3 region has 14 residues. CDR3 coding DNA: TGTGCCAGCAGTGAGAGGGGAGCGGGTACTGAAGCTTTCTTT. Protein: CASSERGAGTEAFF.

The V gene is TRBV14, the J gene TRBJ1-1, with 7 nucleotides matching TRBD1. In germline, CDR1 is SGHDN, CDR2 FVKESK. The CDR3 extends over 14 amino acids. With V trimmed by 1 base and J by 8 bases, 7 bases remained unmatched. The CDR3 nucleotides read TGTGCCAGCAGCCAAGTAATGACAGGGAACGAAGCTTTCTTT. It yields the protein CASSQVMTGNEAFF.

The chain carries TRBV11-2 and TRBJ2-5; D gene uncertain. Germline CDR1 and CDR2: SGHAT and FQNNGV. V gave up 5 bases and J gave up 6 bases, with 16 bases separating them. The CDR3 runs to 14 residues. CDR3 bases: TGTGCCAGCAGCCCTCTCCCGGGCGGACAGACCCAGTACTTC. Translation gives CASSPLPGGQTQYF.

The rearrangement links TRBV7-9 to TRBJ2-7; D is unclear. V was clipped by 6 bases and J by 3 bases, with 18 bases between them. This CDR3 is 15 amino acids long. Germline CDR1 is SEHNR and CDR2 is FQNEAQ (reference sequence). This chain's CDR3 is CASSLQSRINYEQYF. CDR3 nucleotides: TGTGCCAGCAGTCTTCAATCCAGGATAAACTACGAGCAGTACTTC.

This clone was detected only once. The J gene is TRBJ1-2, the V gene TRBV30; D may be TRBD1 (6 bases). V lost 0 bases to trimming and J lost 6 bases, with 11 bases between them. The CDR3 length is 13 residues. Germline-derived CDR1 and CDR2 are GTSNPN and SVGIG (reference sequence). The CDR3 reads CAWSVGDTDGYTF. CDR3 nucleotide sequence: TGTGCCTGGAGTGTGGGGGACACTGATGGCTACACCTTC.

The rearrangement joins TRBV27 to TRBJ1-1; D not certain. V shed 6 bases and J shed 5 bases, with 13 bases lying between them. The CDR3 sequence is 13 residues long. Germline V gives CDR1 MNHEY, CDR2 SMNVEV (reference sequence). CDR3 coding DNA: TGTGCCAGCAGATACGAGGCGAGGACTGAAGCTTTCTTT. This sequence encodes CASRYEARTEAFF.

This clone was found once. V is TRBV6-6 and J is TRBJ1-1; perhaps TRBD1 as D (6 bases). V was cut by 6 bases and J by 5 bases, with 13 bases left in between. CDR1 MNHNY and CDR2 SVGAGI come from the germline V gene (reference sequence). The CDR3 is 13 residues long. CDR3 in DNA: TGTGCCAGCAGGGTCGAAGGGGGGACTGAAGCTTTCTTT. Residues: CASRVEGGTEAFF.

About this clone: Different DNA sequences within this sample yield the same CDR3. The chain links TRBV11-2 to TRBJ2-7; D is perhaps TRBD2 (5 bases). Germline values: CDR1 SGHAT, CDR2 FQNNGV. The CDR3 is 14 residues long. V was trimmed by 3 bases and J by 2 bases, leaving 11 bases between them. The CDR3, as DNA: TGTGCCAGCAGCTTGGAGGTGCGGGCCTACGAGCAGTACTTC. This gives the protein CASSLEVRAYEQYF.

The chain links TRBV29-1 to TRBJ2-5; 10 bases align to TRBD2. The junction had 12 bases not matched to a gene; V was cut back by 6 bases and J by 5 bases. Germline values: CDR1 SQVTM, CDR2 ANQGSEA. CDR3 length: 15 amino acids. The CDR3 DNA reads TGCAGCGTGATTATAGCGGGAGGACGAGGGGAGACCCAGTACTTC. This sequence encodes CSVIIAGGRGETQYF.

V and J are TRBV30 and TRBJ2-2; the match to TRBD2 covers 11 bases. The V and J ends lost 5 bases and 7 bases, in that order; junction bases with no gene match: 15. Germline CDR1 and CDR2: GTSNPN and SVGIG (reference sequence). The CDR3 spans 17 residues. CDR3 sequence: CAWAPLAGGPNGGELFF. The CDR3 DNA reads TGTGCCTGGGCCCCTTTAGCGGGAGGGCCCAACGGCGGGGAGCTGTTTTTT. The variable domain in full, completed from reference TRBV30 and TRBJ2-2, reads SQTIHQWPATLVQPVGSPLSLECTVEGTSNPNLYWYRQAAGRGLQLLFYSVGIGQISSEVPQNLSASRPQDRQFILSSKKLLLSDSGFYLCAWAPLAGGPNGGELFFGEGSRLTVL.